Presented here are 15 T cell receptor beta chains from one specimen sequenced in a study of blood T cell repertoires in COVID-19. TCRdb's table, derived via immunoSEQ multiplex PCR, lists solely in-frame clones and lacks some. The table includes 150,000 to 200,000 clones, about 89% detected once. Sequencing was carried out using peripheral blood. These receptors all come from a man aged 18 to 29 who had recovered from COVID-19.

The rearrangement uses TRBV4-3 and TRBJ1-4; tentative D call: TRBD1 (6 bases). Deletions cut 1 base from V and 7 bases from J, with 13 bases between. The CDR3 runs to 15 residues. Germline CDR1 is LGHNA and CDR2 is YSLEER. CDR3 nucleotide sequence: TGCGCCAGCAGCCAAGGAGGGGGGGTCGGTGAAAAACTGTTTTTT. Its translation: CASSQGGGVGEKLFF.

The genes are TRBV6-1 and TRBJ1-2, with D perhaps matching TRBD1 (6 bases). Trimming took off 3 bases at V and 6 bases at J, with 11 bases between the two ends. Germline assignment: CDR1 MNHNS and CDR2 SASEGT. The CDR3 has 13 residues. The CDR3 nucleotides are TGTGCCAGCAGTGAGACACAGGGAGATGGCTACACCTTC. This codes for CASSETQGDGYTF.

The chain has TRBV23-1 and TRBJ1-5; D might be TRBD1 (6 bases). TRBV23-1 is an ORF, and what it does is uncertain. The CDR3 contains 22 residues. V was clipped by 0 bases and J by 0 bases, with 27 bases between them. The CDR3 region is CASSQSRWGRRVPLYSNQPQHF. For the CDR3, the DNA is TGCGCCAGCAGTCAATCGAGGTGGGGGCGGCGGGTTCCATTGTATAGCAATCAGCCCCAGCATTTT.

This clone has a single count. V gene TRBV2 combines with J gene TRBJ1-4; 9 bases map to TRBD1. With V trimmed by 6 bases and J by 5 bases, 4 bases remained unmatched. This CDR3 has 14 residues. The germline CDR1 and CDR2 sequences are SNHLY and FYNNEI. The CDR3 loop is CASRAGTGNEKLFF. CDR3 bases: TGTGCCAGCAGAGCCGGGACAGGGAATGAAAAACTGTTTTTT.

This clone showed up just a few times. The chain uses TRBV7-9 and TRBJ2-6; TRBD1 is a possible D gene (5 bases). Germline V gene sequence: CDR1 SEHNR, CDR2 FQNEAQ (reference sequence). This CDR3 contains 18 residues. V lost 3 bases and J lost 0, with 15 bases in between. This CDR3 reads CASSFVGRDDSGANVLTF. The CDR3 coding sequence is TGTGCCAGCAGCTTCGTGGGCAGGGATGACTCTGGGGCCAACGTCCTGACTTTC.

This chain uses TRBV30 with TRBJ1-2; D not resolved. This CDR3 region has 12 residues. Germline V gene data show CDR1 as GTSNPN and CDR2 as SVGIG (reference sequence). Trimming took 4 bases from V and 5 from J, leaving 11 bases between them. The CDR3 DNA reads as TGTGCCTGGATTCTATACCCATATGGCTACACCTTC. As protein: CAWILYPYGYTF.

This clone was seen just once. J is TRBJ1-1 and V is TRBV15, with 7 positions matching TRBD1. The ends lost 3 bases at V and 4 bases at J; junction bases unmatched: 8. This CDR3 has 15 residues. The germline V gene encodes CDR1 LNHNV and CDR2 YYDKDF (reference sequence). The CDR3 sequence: CATSRTRGVGTEAFF. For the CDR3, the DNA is TGTGCCACCAGCAGGACCAGGGGGGTCGGCACTGAAGCTTTCTTT.

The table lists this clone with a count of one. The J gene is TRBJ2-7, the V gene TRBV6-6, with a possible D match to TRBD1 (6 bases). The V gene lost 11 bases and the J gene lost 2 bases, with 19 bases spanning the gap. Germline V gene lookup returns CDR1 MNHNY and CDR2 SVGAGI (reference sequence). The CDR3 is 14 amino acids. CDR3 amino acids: CAATPTGQTYEQYF. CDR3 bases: TGTGCCGCCACACCCACAGGGCAGACCTACGAGCAGTACTTC.

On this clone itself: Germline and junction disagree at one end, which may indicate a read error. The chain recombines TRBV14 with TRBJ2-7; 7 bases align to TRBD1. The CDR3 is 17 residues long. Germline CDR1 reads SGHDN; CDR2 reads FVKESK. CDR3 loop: CASSPDEPGTALYGQYF. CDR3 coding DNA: TGTGCCAGCAGCCCCGACGAGCCCGGGACAGCCCTCTACGGGCAGTACTTC.

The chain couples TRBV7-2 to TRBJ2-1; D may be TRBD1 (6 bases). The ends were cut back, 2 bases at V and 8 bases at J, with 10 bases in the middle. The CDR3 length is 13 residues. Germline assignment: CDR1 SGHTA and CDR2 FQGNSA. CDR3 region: CASSLRGSYEQFF. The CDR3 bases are TGTGCCAGCAGCTTAAGGGGGTCGTATGAGCAGTTCTTC.

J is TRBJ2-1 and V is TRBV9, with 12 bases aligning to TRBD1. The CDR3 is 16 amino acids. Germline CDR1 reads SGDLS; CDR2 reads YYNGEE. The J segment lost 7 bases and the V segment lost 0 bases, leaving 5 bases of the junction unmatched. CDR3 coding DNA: TGTGCCAGCAGCGTAGGAGGGACAGGGGGCTGGAATGAGCAGTTCTTC. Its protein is CASSVGGTGGWNEQFF.

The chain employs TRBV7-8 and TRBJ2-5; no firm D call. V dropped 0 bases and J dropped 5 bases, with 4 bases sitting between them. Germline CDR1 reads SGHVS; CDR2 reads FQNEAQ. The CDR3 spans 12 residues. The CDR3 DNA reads TGTGCCAGCAGCTTAGCGCGGGAGACCCAGTACTTC. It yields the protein CASSLARETQYF.

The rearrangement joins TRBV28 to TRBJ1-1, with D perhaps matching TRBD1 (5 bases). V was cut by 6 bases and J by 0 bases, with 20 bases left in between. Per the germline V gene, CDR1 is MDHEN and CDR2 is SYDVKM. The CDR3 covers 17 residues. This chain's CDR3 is CASRPGGIKGLNTEAFF. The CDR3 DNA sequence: TGTGCCAGCAGACCAGGAGGGATAAAGGGGTTGAACACTGAAGCTTTCTTT.

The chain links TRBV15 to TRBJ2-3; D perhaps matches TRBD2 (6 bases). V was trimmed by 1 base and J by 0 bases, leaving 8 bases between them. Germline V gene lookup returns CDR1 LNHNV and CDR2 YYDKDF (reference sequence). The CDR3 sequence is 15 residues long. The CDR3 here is CATSRAAGSTDTQYF. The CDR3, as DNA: TGTGCCACCAGCAGAGCTGCGGGAAGCACAGATACGCAGTATTTT.

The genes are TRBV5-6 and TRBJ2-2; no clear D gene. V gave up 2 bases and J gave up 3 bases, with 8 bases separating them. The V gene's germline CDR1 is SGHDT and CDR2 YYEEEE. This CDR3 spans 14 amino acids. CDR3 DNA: TGTGCCAGCAGCTTTAACAGTTACACCGGGGAGCTGTTTTTT. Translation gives CASSFNSYTGELFF.